The 20 T cell receptor beta chains below all came from one sample that was sequenced in a study of early T cells in non-severe SARS-CoV-2 infection. Each CDR3 protein is one row after TCRdb ran MiXCR on the 5' RACE reads. The table has tens of thousands of distinct CDR3 sequences, about 16% seen once. The material was whole blood, obtained at baseline. The receptors come from an adult who was a healthcare worker with PCR-confirmed SARS-CoV-2 infection or an uninfected control (not recorded which).

The V call is TRBV28, the J call TRBJ2-7, with 13 nucleotides matching TRBD2. V lost 9 bases to trimming and J lost 2 bases; unmatched junction nucleotides: 4. This CDR3 spans 14 amino acids. Germline V lookup: CDR1 MDHEN, CDR2 SYDVKM. CDR3 loop: CARTSGRSPYEQYF. CDR3 DNA sequence: TGTGCCAGGACTAGCGGGAGGTCCCCCTACGAGCAGTACTTC.

At least ten counts were recorded for this clonotype. The rearrangement uses TRBV2 and TRBJ2-1; 9 bases agree with TRBD1. Per the germline V gene, CDR1 is SNHLY and CDR2 is FYNNEI. V was pared by 5 bases and J by 15 bases, with 11 bases of the junction left unmatched. The CDR3 spans 13 residues. CDR3 nucleotide sequence: TGTGCCAGCAGTCCGGGACAGGGTCGGGGGCCGTTCTTC. Amino acids: CASSPGQGRGPFF. The full variable domain, with the rest looked up from reference TRBV2 and TRBJ2-1, is EPEVTQTPSHQVTQMGQEVILRCVPISNHLYFYWYRQILGQKVEFLVSFYNNEISEKSEIFDDQFSVERPDGSNFTLKIRSTKLEDSAMYFCASSPGQGRGPFFGPGTRLTVL.

This clonotype has a handful of counts. CDR3 residues: CSARVADGYTF. The CDR3 region has the DNA TGCAGTGCTAGGGTGGCAGATGGCTACACCTTC. The J gene is TRBJ1-2, the V gene TRBV20-1; D remains ambiguous. The CDR3 extends over 11 amino acids. Looked up from germline, CDR1 is DFQATT and CDR2 is SNEGSKA (reference sequence). The ends were cut back, 3 bases at V and 6 bases at J, with 8 bases in the middle.

The DNA for the CDR3 is TGTGCCAGCAGCTTAGTGGGACAGCCCAACACTGAAGCTTTCTTT. It is translated as CASSLVGQPNTEAFF. This chain connects TRBV11-2 to TRBJ1-1; TRBD1 matches 7 bases. This CDR3 is 15 amino acids long. The V segment lost 1 base and the J segment 2 bases; nucleotides outside the gene matches: 4. Germline loops: CDR1 SGHAT, CDR2 FQNNGV.

This clonotype was picked up a small number of times. The chain carries TRBV14 and TRBJ1-1; no definite D call. The CDR3 is made up of 15 amino acids. Per germline, CDR1 SGHDN and CDR2 FVKESK. The V end lost 4 bases, the J end lost 1 base, and 13 bases lay between the germline ends. The CDR3 DNA sequence: TGTGCCAGCAGCCCGGACCCCTCGCCGAACACTGAAGCTTTCTTT. Translation gives CASSPDPSPNTEAFF.

The V and J genes are TRBV25-1 and TRBJ2-5; D uncertain. The CDR3 contains 14 residues. Germline assignment: CDR1 MGHDK and CDR2 SYGVNS. V dropped 8 bases and J dropped 2 bases, with 15 bases sitting between them. CDR3 sequence: CASPRVRGQETQYF. CDR3 nucleotides: TGTGCCAGCCCCCGGGTGCGAGGACAAGAGACCCAGTACTTC.

The chain recombines TRBV7-9 with TRBJ2-3; 7 bases are shared with TRBD2. Per the germline V gene, CDR1 is SEHNR and CDR2 is FQNEAQ (reference sequence). J was trimmed by 3 bases and V by 5 bases; bases with no gene match: 2. The CDR3 covers 13 residues. CDR3 sequence reads: CASSVSGTDTQYF. The CDR3 DNA follows: TGTGCCAGCAGCGTTAGCGGGACAGATACGCAGTATTTT.

This clonotype was counted ten times or more. The chain employs TRBV18 and TRBJ2-2; unclear D gene. CDR3 size: 13 residues. The ends were cut back, 3 bases at V and 4 bases at J, with 6 bases in the middle. CDR1 and CDR2 (germline): KGHSH, LQKENI. CDR3 DNA sequence: TGTGCCAGCTCACCTGGTCCCACCGGGGAGCTGTTTTTT. Encoded protein: CASSPGPTGELFF. The whole variable domain, filled in from reference TRBV18 and TRBJ2-2, reads NAGVMQNPRHLVRRRGQEARLRCSPMKGHSHVYWYRQLPEEGLKFMVYLQKENIIDESGMPKERFSAEFPKEGPSILRIQQVVRGDSAAYFCASSPGPTGELFFGEGSRLTVL.

This chain links TRBV2 with TRBJ2-1; the match to TRBD2 covers 8 bases. The CDR3 is made up of 17 amino acids. Germline CDR1 reads SNHLY; CDR2 reads FYNNEI. J gave up 5 bases and V 6 bases, and 15 bases lay outside the gene matches. This CDR3 is CASRKGPGLGADNEQFF. In nucleotides, the CDR3 is TGTGCCAGCAGGAAGGGGCCGGGACTAGGGGCCGACAATGAGCAGTTCTTC.

This clonotype was seen a few times. The gene calls are TRBV29-1 and TRBJ2-1; 13 nucleotides align to TRBD2. The CDR3 is made up of 13 amino acids. Germline CDR1 reads SQVTM; CDR2 reads ANQGSEA. The trim removed 5 bases at V and 9 bases at J, leaving 4 bases unmatched. The CDR3 reads CSVWTSGRGEQFF. CDR3 coding DNA: TGCAGCGTTTGGACTAGCGGGAGAGGTGAGCAGTTCTTC.

This clonotype has more than one count but fewer than ten. The chain links TRBV6-5 to TRBJ2-3, with D perhaps given as TRBD1 or TRBD2 (5 bases each). CDR3 length equals 14 residues. Germline values: CDR1 MNHEY, CDR2 SVGAGI. V was shortened by 8 bases and J by 4 bases, with 16 bases between the two germline ends. The CDR3 bases are TGTGCCAGCCGGGGACCCCGCCTCGCAGATACGCAGTATTTT. This encodes CASRGPRLADTQYF.

The J gene is TRBJ2-1, the V gene TRBV3-1, with 9 positions matching TRBD2. Germline V gene lookup returns CDR1 LGHDT and CDR2 YNNKEL (reference sequence). V shed 2 bases and J 5 bases; nucleotides not matched to a gene: 4. The CDR3 loop spans 15 amino acids. The CDR3 here is CASSQWLAGNNEQFF. Written as DNA, the CDR3 is TGTGCCAGCAGCCAATGGCTAGCGGGAAACAATGAGCAGTTCTTC.

In its sample, this clonotype was seen many times. The V gene is TRBV12-3 or TRBV12-4, the J gene TRBJ2-1; 8 bases are a match to TRBD2. This CDR3 contains 15 residues. Trimming at V came to 4 bases and at J to 8 bases, leaving 10 bases not matched to a gene. The CDR3 bases are TGTGCCAGCAGTTCGGGACTAGTAAGAGGCGATGAGCAGTTCTTC. Its translation: CASSSGLVRGDEQFF.

This clonotype has just a few counts. The chain combines TRBV20-1 with TRBJ1-4, with TRBD1 as a possible D gene (6 bases). Trimming removed 0 bases from V and 6 bases from J, with 11 bases in between. The germline CDR1 and CDR2 sequences are DFQATT and SNEGSKA (reference sequence). The CDR3 extends over 14 amino acids. In DNA form, the CDR3 reads TGCAGTGCTAGAGATTGGGGGCGCGATGAAAAACTGTTTTTT. It encodes CSARDWGRDEKLFF.

This clonotype was recorded a few times. This chain uses TRBV6-1 with TRBJ2-7, with 8 nucleotides matching TRBD1. Looked up from germline, CDR1 is MNHNS and CDR2 is SASEGT. V lost 8 bases and J lost 4; bases outside the gene matches: 10. This CDR3 is built from 14 residues. CDR3 region: CASLWGTGIYEQYF. The CDR3 region has the DNA TGTGCCAGCCTCTGGGGGACAGGCATTTACGAGCAGTACTTC.

V is TRBV2 and J is TRBJ2-2, with D unclear. The CDR3 covers 12 residues. Germline CDR1 reads SNHLY; CDR2 reads FYNNEI. Trimming removed 4 bases at V and 4 bases at J, with 4 bases between. The CDR3 is CASSGATGELFF. The CDR3 DNA sequence: TGTGCCAGCAGTGGGGCCACCGGGGAGCTGTTTTTT.

The chain links TRBV3-1 to TRBJ1-1, with TRBD1 as a possible D gene (6 bases). Trimming pared 0 bases from V and 6 bases from J, leaving 11 bases between. The germline V gene has CDR1 LGHDT and CDR2 YNNKEL (reference sequence). The CDR3 sequence is 14 residues long. CDR3 DNA sequence: TGTGCCAGCAGCCAAGATCGGTGGACAGCTGAAGCTTTCTTT. Encoded protein: CASSQDRWTAEAFF.

This clonotype was observed a handful of times. The chain joins TRBV21-1 to TRBJ1-1; the table's D call, TRBD1, was not checked against the DNA. TRBV21-1 is shown as a pseudogene. The CDR3 runs 14 residues. This CDR3 is CASSSSREDTEAFF. The CDR3 region has the DNA TGTGCCAGCAGCAGCTCCAGGGAAGACACTGAAGCTTTCTTT.

This clonotype was counted a few times. The chain employs TRBV27 and TRBJ2-1; 7 bases align to TRBD2. V dropped 7 bases and J dropped 9; count of bases not matched to a gene: 3. The CDR3 runs 11 residues. Germline V gives CDR1 MNHEY, CDR2 SMNVEV (reference sequence). CDR3 loop: CASNTGGEQFF. CDR3 sequence (DNA): TGTGCCAGCAACACGGGGGGTGAGCAGTTCTTC.

V and J are TRBV2 and TRBJ2-2; TRBD2 matches 8 bases. Germline-derived CDR1 and CDR2 are SNHLY and FYNNEI. This CDR3 is 12 amino acids long. The junction had 6 bases not matched to a gene; V was cut back by 11 bases and J by 7 bases. CDR3 sequence: CAQSGGFGELFF. CDR3 in DNA: TGTGCCCAGAGCGGGGGCTTCGGGGAGCTGTTTTTT.